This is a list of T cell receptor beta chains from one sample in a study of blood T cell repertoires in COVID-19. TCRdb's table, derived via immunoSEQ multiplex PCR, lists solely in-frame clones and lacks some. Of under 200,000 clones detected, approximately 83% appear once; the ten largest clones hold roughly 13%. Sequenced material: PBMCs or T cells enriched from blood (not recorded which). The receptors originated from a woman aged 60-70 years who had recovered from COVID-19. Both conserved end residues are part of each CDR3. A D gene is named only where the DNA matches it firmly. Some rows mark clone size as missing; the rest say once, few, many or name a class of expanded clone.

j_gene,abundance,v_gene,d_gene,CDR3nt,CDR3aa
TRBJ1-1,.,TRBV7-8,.,TGTGCCAGCAGCTTACAGGGGAGGGGGAACACTGAAGCTTTCTTT,CASSLQGRGNTEAFF
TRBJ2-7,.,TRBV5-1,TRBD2,TGCGCCAGCAGCTTGACGGGAGGCCCCTACGAGCAGTACTTC,CASSLTGGPYEQYF
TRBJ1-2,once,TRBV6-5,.,TGTGCCAGCAGTTACCAGATGCCCGGGGGTGGCTATGGCTACACCTTC,CASSYQMPGGGYGYTF
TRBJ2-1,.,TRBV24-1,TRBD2,TGTGCCACCAGTGATCCGGGGACTAGCGGGGGGAATGAGCAGTTCTTC,CATSDPGTSGGNEQFF
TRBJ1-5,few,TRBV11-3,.,TGTGCCAGCAGCTTCAGTTTCCACAATCAGCCCCAGCATTTT,CASSFSFHNQPQHF
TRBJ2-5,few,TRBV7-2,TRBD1,TGTGCCAGCAGGGAAAGGACAGGGTACCCGGAGACCCAGTACTTC,CASRERTGYPETQYF
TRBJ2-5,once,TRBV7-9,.,TGTGCCAGCGGCAGTGAAGAGACCCAGTACTTC,CASGSEETQYF
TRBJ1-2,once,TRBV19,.,TGTGCCACCAGGAGGGGTGGAGGCTCCTATGGCTACACCTTC,CATRRGGGSYGYTF
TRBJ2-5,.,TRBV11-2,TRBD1,TGTGCCAGCAGCCGAGGGACAGCCCAAGAGACCCAGTACTTC,CASSRGTAQETQYF
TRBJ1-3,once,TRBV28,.,TGTGCCAGCAGCTCGGGGACTCCGCCAAACACCATATATTTT,CASSSGTPPNTIYF
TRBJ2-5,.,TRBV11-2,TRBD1,TGTGCCAGCAGCTTAGGGGACAGGGTCCAAGAGACCCAGTACTTC,CASSLGDRVQETQYF
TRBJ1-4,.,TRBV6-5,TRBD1,TGTGCCAGCAGTTACTCGATGGGGACAGGGCGAGAAAAACTGTTTTTT,CASSYSMGTGREKLFF
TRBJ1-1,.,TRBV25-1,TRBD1,TGTGCCAGCAGGGGTATGGGACAGCATTCCACTGAAGCTTTCTTT,CASRGMGQHSTEAFF
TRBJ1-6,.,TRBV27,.,TGTGCCAGCAGTTTTGGAGGGGTGTCACCCCTCCACTTT,CASSFGGVSPLHF
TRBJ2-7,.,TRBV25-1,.,TGTGCCAGCAGTGAATTCTCCCCGAAAGGACTTTTCTACGAGCAGTACTTC,CASSEFSPKGLFYEQYF
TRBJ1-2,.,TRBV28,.,TGTGCCAGCAGTTGGCCTGGTATCGTCGGCTACACCTTC,CASSWPGIVGYTF
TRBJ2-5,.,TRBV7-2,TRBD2,TGTGCCAGCAGCGACACAAGCGGGGGGAGGACCCAGTACTTC,CASSDTSGGRTQYF
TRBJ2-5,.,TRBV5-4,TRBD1,TGTGCCAGCAGCTTGGACAGGGGGCTAGGCGAGACCCAGTACTTC,CASSLDRGLGETQYF